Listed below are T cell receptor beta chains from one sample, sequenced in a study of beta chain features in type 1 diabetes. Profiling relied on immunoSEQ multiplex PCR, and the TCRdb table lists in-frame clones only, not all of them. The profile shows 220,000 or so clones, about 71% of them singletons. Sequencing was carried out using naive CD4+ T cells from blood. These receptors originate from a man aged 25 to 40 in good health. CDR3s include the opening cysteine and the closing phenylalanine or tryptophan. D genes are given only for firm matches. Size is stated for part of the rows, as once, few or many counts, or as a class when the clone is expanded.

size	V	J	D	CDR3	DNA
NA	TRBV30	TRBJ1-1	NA	CAWNIFRIGQGTEAFF	TGTGCCTGGAACATCTTCAGGATCGGGCAGGGCACTGAAGCTTTCTTT
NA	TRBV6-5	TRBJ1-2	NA	CASSYSSGSYGYTF	TGTGCCAGCAGTTACTCCTCAGGGTCCTATGGCTACACCTTC
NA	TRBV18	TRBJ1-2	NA	CASSPPGRRNYGYTF	TGTGCCAGCTCACCCCCGGGGAGGAGAAACTATGGCTACACCTTC
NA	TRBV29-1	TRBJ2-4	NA	CSVNGKGSKNIQYF	TGCAGCGTTAATGGGAAGGGCTCCAAAAACATTCAGTACTTC
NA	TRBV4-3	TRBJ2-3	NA	CASGPERGLPDTQYF	TGCGCCAGCGGGCCGGAGCGAGGCTTGCCAGATACGCAGTATTTT
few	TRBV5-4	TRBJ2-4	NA	CASSLAIQGGTKNIQYF	TGTGCCAGCAGCTTGGCTATACAGGGAGGAACCAAAAACATTCAGTACTTC
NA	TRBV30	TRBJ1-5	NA	CAWKKGNQPQHF	TGTGCCTGGAAAAAGGGGAATCAGCCCCAGCATTTT
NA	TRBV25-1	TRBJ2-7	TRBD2	CASSLAGLAGEQYF	TGTGCCAGCAGTTTGGCGGGACTAGCAGGCGAGCAGTACTTC
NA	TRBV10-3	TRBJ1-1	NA	CAISVRRDTEAFF	TGTGCCATCAGTGTCCGGAGGGACACTGAAGCTTTCTTT
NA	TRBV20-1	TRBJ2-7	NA	CSAERGYEQYF	TGCAGTGCAGAACGGGGCTACGAGCAGTACTTC
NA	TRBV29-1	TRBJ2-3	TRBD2	CSVEEKPASGSHTDTQYF	TGCAGCGTTGAAGAAAAACCGGCTAGCGGGAGCCACACAGATACGCAGTATTTT
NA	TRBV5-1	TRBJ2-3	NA	CASSFGTPDLDTQYF	TGCGCCAGCAGCTTCGGGACACCTGATTTGGATACGCAGTATTTT
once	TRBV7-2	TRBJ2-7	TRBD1	CASSVTGSSYEQYF	TGTGCCAGCAGCGTGACAGGGAGCTCCTACGAGCAGTACTTC
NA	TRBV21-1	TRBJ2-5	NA	CASSSKKGEEETQYF	TGTGCCAGCAGCTCCAAGAAGGGGGAAGAAGAGACCCAGTACTTC
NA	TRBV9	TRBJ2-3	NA	CASSVPWRDTQYF	TGTGCCAGCAGCGTTCCCTGGAGGGATACGCAGTATTTT
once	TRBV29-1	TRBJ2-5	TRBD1	CSVGLGTGVRETQYF	TGCAGCGTGGGTCTTGGGACAGGGGTAAGAGAGACCCAGTACTTC
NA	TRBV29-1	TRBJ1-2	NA	CSVERGYGYTF	TGCAGCGTTGAACGCGGGTACGGCTACACCTTC